Listed here are 15 T cell receptor beta chains from one sample, sequenced in a study of blood T cell repertoires in COVID-19. The protocol was immunoSEQ multiplex PCR, while the TCRdb copy is restricted to in-frame clones and leaves out a portion. The sample contains 220,000 or so clones, around 83% of which appear only once. The specimen was PBMCs or T cells enriched from blood (not recorded which). The source is a woman aged 40 to 50 who had recovered from COVID-19.

This clone was picked up one time. This chain links TRBV7-9 with TRBJ1-1, with a weak D call TRBD1 (6 bases). Germline-derived CDR1 and CDR2 are SEHNR and FQNEAQ (reference sequence). This CDR3 has 15 residues. V lost 3 bases to trimming and J lost 4 bases, with 15 bases between them. The CDR3 spells CASSFSGQPGTEAFF. CDR3 coding DNA: TGTGCCAGCAGCTTTTCCGGACAGCCAGGCACTGAAGCTTTCTTT.

The genes are TRBV30 and TRBJ2-7; 7 bases align to TRBD2. The CDR3 covers 14 residues. Germline V gene lookup returns CDR1 GTSNPN and CDR2 SVGIG (reference sequence). V lost 5 bases, J lost 1 base, and 8 bases stayed unmatched. The CDR3 loop is CAWGGWGGSYEQYF. The CDR3 DNA reads TGTGCCTGGGGGGGGTGGGGGGGATCCTACGAGCAGTACTTC.

The V call is TRBV3-1 (or the pseudogene TRBV3-2), the J call TRBJ1-1; possible D gene TRBD1, 5 bases. The germline CDR1 and CDR2 sequences are LGHDT and YNNKEL (reference sequence). The V end was cut by 0 bases, the J end by 4 bases, with 9 bases between. CDR3 size: 14 residues. The CDR3 nucleotides read TGTGCCAGCAGCCAAGAGGCGGGGGTCACTGAAGCTTTCTTT. Protein product: CASSQEAGVTEAFF.

This chain uses TRBV28 with TRBJ2-7, with a weak D call TRBD1 (6 bases). V was clipped by 2 bases and J by 0 bases, with 11 bases between them. The CDR3 totals 15 residues. From germline, CDR1 is MDHEN and CDR2 SYDVKM. CDR3: CASSLVSGVSYEQYF. CDR3 in DNA: TGTGCCAGCAGTTTAGTATCAGGGGTCTCCTACGAGCAGTACTTC. Full variable domain (missing parts from reference TRBV28 and TRBJ2-7): DVKVTQSSRYLVKRTGEKVFLECVQDMDHENMFWYRQDPGLGLRLIYFSYDVKMKEKGDIPEGYSVSREKKERFSLILESASTNQTSMYLCASSLVSGVSYEQYFGPGTRLTVT.

The rearrangement joins TRBV7-9 to TRBJ1-6; 8 bases match TRBD1. Germline values: CDR1 SEHNR, CDR2 FQNEAQ (reference sequence). This CDR3 comprises 17 residues. With 4 bases clipped from V and 0 bases from J, the junction kept 5 bases outside the gene matches. CDR3 sequence: CASSSDTGGSYNSPLHF. The DNA for the CDR3 is TGTGCCAGCAGCTCAGACACAGGGGGCTCCTATAATTCACCCCTCCACTTT. Supplemented by reference TRBV7-9 and TRBJ1-6, the full variable domain reads DTGVSQNPRHKITKRGQNVTFRCDPISEHNRLYWYRQTLGQGPEFLTYFQNEAQLEKSRLLSDRFSAERPKGSFSTLEIQRTEQGDSAMYLCASSSDTGGSYNSPLHFGNGTRLTVT.

V gene TRBV27 combines with J gene TRBJ2-1; 12 nucleotides line up with TRBD2. This CDR3 is built from 16 residues. V gave up 4 bases and J gave up 4 bases; unmatched junction bases: 5. Germline values: CDR1 MNHEY, CDR2 SMNVEV (reference sequence). The CDR3 bases are TGTGCCAGCAGTTACGGGACTAGCGGGCGGTACAATGAGCAGTTCTTC. This encodes CASSYGTSGRYNEQFF.

The J gene is TRBJ2-3, the V gene TRBV7-9; 12 bases are shared with TRBD2. After removal of 5 bases from V and 4 bases from J, the junction contained 13 bases not matched to a gene. Germline CDR1 and CDR2: SEHNR and FQNEAQ (reference sequence). The CDR3 runs 18 residues. Written as DNA, the CDR3 is TGTGCCAGCAGCCCGAATTTTCGGACTAGCGGGATGGCAGATACGCAGTATTTT. Encoded protein: CASSPNFRTSGMADTQYF.

This chain links TRBV4-1 with TRBJ1-1; perhaps TRBD1 as D (6 bases). Germline V gives CDR1 MGHRA, CDR2 YSYEKL. Trimming stripped 2 bases from V and 1 base from J, with 14 bases between. CDR3 length: 16 residues. As DNA, the CDR3 is TGCGCCAGCAGCCAATTCCCAGGGGTTGGGAACACTGAAGCTTTCTTT. Its protein is CASSQFPGVGNTEAFF.

The J gene is TRBJ2-5, the V gene TRBV12-3 or TRBV12-4, with D perhaps matching TRBD1 (5 bases). The CDR3 runs to 13 residues. V gave up 7 bases and J gave up 4 bases, with 13 bases separating them. This CDR3 is CASTKRGRETQYF. The CDR3, as DNA: TGTGCCAGCACTAAAAGGGGCCGAGAGACCCAGTACTTC.

CDR3 sequence (DNA): TGTGCCAGCAGCTTCCAAGCGGGAGGGGAGACCCAGTACTTC. It yields the protein CASSFQAGGETQYF. The rearrangement joins TRBV7-2 to TRBJ2-5; 10 bases align to TRBD2. V was pared by 3 bases and J by 5 bases, with 3 bases of the junction left unmatched. CDR1 and CDR2 from the germline V gene are SGHTA and FQGNSA. This CDR3 has 14 residues.

The J gene is TRBJ2-2, the V gene TRBV27; no clear D gene. Trimming shortened V by 6 bases and J by 7 bases, and 9 bases separated the two germline ends. Germline-derived CDR1 and CDR2 are MNHEY and SMNVEV (reference sequence). This CDR3 is built from 12 residues. CDR3 nucleotide sequence: TGTGCCAGCAGGATCCGGGTCGGGGAGCTGTTTTTT. It translates to CASRIRVGELFF.

The chain employs TRBV27 and TRBJ2-7; the match to TRBD1 covers 7 bases. CDR3 length: 14 residues. V lost 6 bases, J lost 3 bases, and 8 bases stayed unmatched. CDR1 is MNHEY and CDR2 is SMNVEV in the germline V gene (reference sequence). In DNA, the CDR3 is TGTGCCAGCAGGAGTCCGGGACAGCTCTACGAGCAGTACTTC. It yields the protein CASRSPGQLYEQYF.

The chain employs TRBV14 and TRBJ2-5, with no clear D. Germline CDR1 SGHDN, CDR2 FVKESK. V lost 0 bases, J lost 4 bases, and 3 bases lay in between. This CDR3 has 12 amino acids. The CDR3, as DNA: TGTGCCAGCAGCCAAGATATAGAGACCCAGTACTTC. Translation gives CASSQDIETQYF.

This chain links TRBV28 with TRBJ1-6; tentatively, D is TRBD1 (6 bases). The CDR3 has 15 residues. Germline values: CDR1 MDHEN, CDR2 SYDVKM. The V end lost 3 bases, the J end lost 9 bases, and 15 bases lay between the germline ends. CDR3 amino acids: CASSFEGVIGSPLHF. Written as DNA, the CDR3 is TGTGCCAGCAGTTTTGAGGGGGTCATAGGTTCACCCCTCCACTTT.

This clone showed up just once. J is TRBJ1-5 and V is TRBV5-8; D not certain. V lost 0 bases and J lost 2, with 18 bases in between. The CDR3 runs to 18 residues. CDR1 and CDR2 from the germline V gene are SGHTS and YDEGEE. CDR3 sequence (DNA): TGTGCCAGCAGCTTGGCCATTGCGGCAGCACAACGCAATCAGCCCCAGCATTTT. Translated, it gives CASSLAIAAAQRNQPQHF. Full variable domain (missing parts from reference TRBV5-8 and TRBJ1-5): EAGVTQSPTHLIKTRGQQATLRCSPISGHTSVYWYQQALGLGLQFLLWYDEGEERNRGNFPPRFSGRQFPNYSSELNVNALELEDSALYLCASSLAIAAAQRNQPQHFGDGTRLSIL.